This T cell receptor (beta chain) was sequenced during a study of blood T cell repertoires in COVID-19 (dated by TCRdb to the early 2020s). As for the study more broadly: Samples from collaborators originated in the United States, Italy and Spain and spanned both the acute and convalescent phases of COVID-19. Samples came from the ongoing ImmuneRACE study (first 160 participants) plus 1,254 subjects from 6 global collaborators. Where available, HLA class I and class II types were taken from metadata supplied by the sample provider and were not determined by assay-based typing. Nearly every sample came with metadata listing a de-identified subject ID, COVID-19 status, age in years and sex. The material from the prospective study consisted of cDNA or gDNA derived from T cells, B-cell-depleted T cells, or PBMCs. The repertoires were released in a freely available public database intended as a resource for research on the immune response to SARS-CoV-2. Subjects who had been exposed to COVID-19, were actively infected with it, or had recovered from it provided the deeply sampled blood TCRbeta repertoires that made up the dataset. Here is what the overall study found, with its caveats: The quantity of clinical and demographic metadata differed by source and by participant and was supplied without curation.

CDR1 GTSNPN and CDR2 SVGIG were looked up in the germline V gene (reference sequence). V and J lose 0 bases and 6 bases, and a span of 8 bases separates them. The cysteine opens and the phenylalanine closes a CDR3 of 12 amino acids. Only CDR3 DNA is held: 36 bases, read in frame from base 1. Collaborating institutions collected whole blood in K2EDTA tubes following their own protocols. Collaborator samples were shipped for TCRbeta analysis as frozen whole blood, isolated PBMCs, or DNA extracted from either sample type. TCRbeta CDR3 regions were amplified from genomic DNA using the immunoSEQ Assay, a bias-controlled multiplex PCR. The authors processed their data as follows. The number of nucleated cells in each sample was estimated from the amplification of reference gene primers within the assay. To quantify the absolute abundance of each unique TCRbeta CDR3 rearrangement, sequence reads were collapsed and filtered. Productive Simpson clonality was computed per sample as the square root of Simpson's diversity index over productive rearrangements. As stored in TCRdb, this immuneACCESS dataset retains in-frame rearrangements with V and J assigned. A fraction of the clones does not appear; measured against another copy, unresolved V genes explain less than half of the discrepancy, and the remainder lacks a known reason. Clonal size and the V and J genes are those of that table, whereas D and trimming came from the DNA. Present in this sample are 110,000 to 150,000 clones, around 82% of which were seen just once. Jointly, the top ten make up roughly 5.3% of the sample.

Worth noting for this clone: Its specific antigen is unknown. Base quality data are lacking; no much larger clone is found one base away.

The sequenced sample was peripheral blood. The TCR comes from a woman aged 45-65 years with acute or convalescent COVID-19. This receptor chain uses TRBV30 and TRBJ1-2; tentative D gene TRBD1, with 5 bases matching. The nucleotides read TGTGCCTGGAGTGTGGGGCCGAATGGCTACACCTTC. Its translation reads: CAWSVGPNGYTF.